The rows below give T cell receptor beta chains drawn from one sample of a study of shared clonotypes between healthy human individuals. Method: immunoSEQ multiplex PCR; TCRdb's copy keeps in-frame clones and lacks some. The sample consists of roughly 550,000 clones, over 95% of them appearing once. The sample was naive CD8+ T cells sorted from blood. Every receptor here comes from a woman aged 25-40 years in good health. Both conserved end residues are part of each CDR3. Each record gives: CDR3 length, D gene, V gene, clone size, J gene, CDR3 protein, CDR3 DNA. A D gene is named only where the DNA matches it firmly. Expanded clones get a size class; other rows say once, few or many, or leave the size out.

CDR3 length: 15; D gene: .; V gene: TRBV9; clone size: once; J gene: TRBJ2-1; CDR3 protein: CASSVETGDYNEQFF; CDR3 DNA: TGTGCCAGCAGCGTAGAAACGGGAGATTATAATGAGCAGTTCTTC
CDR3 length: 14; D gene: TRBD2; V gene: TRBV28; clone size: once; J gene: TRBJ2-3; CDR3 protein: CASSRLAGGDTQYF; CDR3 DNA: TGTGCCAGCAGTAGACTAGCGGGAGGAGATACGCAGTATTTT
CDR3 length: 20; D gene: TRBD1; V gene: TRBV15; clone size: .; J gene: TRBJ2-1; CDR3 protein: CATSRDLGTGVTSFVNEQFF; CDR3 DNA: TGTGCCACCAGCAGAGATCTCGGGACAGGGGTTACTAGTTTTGTCAATGAGCAGTTCTTC
CDR3 length: 17; D gene: TRBD2; V gene: TRBV9; clone size: .; J gene: TRBJ2-1; CDR3 protein: CASSVVGTSTSYNEQFF; CDR3 DNA: TGTGCCAGCAGCGTAGTCGGGACTAGTACCTCCTACAATGAGCAGTTCTTC
CDR3 length: 15; D gene: .; V gene: TRBV11-2; clone size: .; J gene: TRBJ2-1; CDR3 protein: CASSSLSGQYNEQFF; CDR3 DNA: TGTGCCAGCAGCTCCTTAAGCGGGCAATACAATGAGCAGTTCTTC
CDR3 length: 15; D gene: TRBD2; V gene: TRBV7-9; clone size: .; J gene: TRBJ2-7; CDR3 protein: CASSLIAGGLYEQYF; CDR3 DNA: TGTGCCAGCAGCCTGATAGCGGGAGGTTTATACGAGCAGTACTTC
CDR3 length: 16; D gene: TRBD1; V gene: TRBV25-1; clone size: once; J gene: TRBJ1-2; CDR3 protein: CASSGRDGQGGGGYTF; CDR3 DNA: TGTGCCAGCAGTGGCCGAGATGGACAGGGAGGAGGAGGCTACACCTTC
CDR3 length: 14; D gene: .; V gene: TRBV19; clone size: .; J gene: TRBJ2-3; CDR3 protein: CASSSGRSTDTQYF; CDR3 DNA: TGTGCCAGTAGTAGCGGGCGTAGCACAGATACGCAGTATTTT
CDR3 length: 13; D gene: .; V gene: TRBV9; clone size: .; J gene: TRBJ2-5; CDR3 protein: CASSVSSVETQYF; CDR3 DNA: TGTGCCAGCAGCGTTAGTTCAGTTGAGACCCAGTACTTC
CDR3 length: 15; D gene: .; V gene: TRBV27; clone size: .; J gene: TRBJ2-2; CDR3 protein: CASSLTTLNTGELFF; CDR3 DNA: TGTGCCAGCAGTCTGACCACGCTCAACACCGGGGAGCTGTTTTTT
CDR3 length: 15; D gene: .; V gene: TRBV14; clone size: .; J gene: TRBJ2-1; CDR3 protein: CASSLYQGGYNEQFF; CDR3 DNA: TGTGCCAGCAGCCTTTATCAGGGGGGCTACAATGAGCAGTTCTTC
CDR3 length: 13; D gene: .; V gene: TRBV2; clone size: .; J gene: TRBJ2-7; CDR3 protein: CASSSGEFYEQYF; CDR3 DNA: TGTGCCAGCAGTTCAGGGGAGTTTTACGAGCAGTACTTC
CDR3 length: 13; D gene: .; V gene: TRBV27; clone size: .; J gene: TRBJ1-1; CDR3 protein: CASSWTGNTEAFF; CDR3 DNA: TGTGCCAGCAGTTGGACGGGGAACACTGAAGCTTTCTTT
CDR3 length: 16; D gene: .; V gene: TRBV11-2; clone size: .; J gene: TRBJ1-2; CDR3 protein: CASSLDRFVQDYGYTF; CDR3 DNA: TGTGCCAGCAGCTTAGATCGGTTTGTTCAGGACTATGGCTACACCTTC
CDR3 length: 13; D gene: .; V gene: TRBV28; clone size: .; J gene: TRBJ2-7; CDR3 protein: CASSPGHSYEQYF; CDR3 DNA: TGTGCCAGCAGCCCGGGACATTCCTACGAGCAGTACTTC
CDR3 length: 13; D gene: .; V gene: TRBV27; clone size: .; J gene: TRBJ2-7; CDR3 protein: CASSWNLAYEQYF; CDR3 DNA: TGTGCCAGCAGCTGGAATTTAGCCTACGAGCAGTACTTC
CDR3 length: 13; D gene: .; V gene: TRBV27; clone size: .; J gene: TRBJ2-1; CDR3 protein: CASSRDAYNEQFF; CDR3 DNA: TGTGCCAGCAGTCGGGATGCCTACAATGAGCAGTTCTTC
CDR3 length: 16; D gene: TRBD1; V gene: TRBV28; clone size: .; J gene: TRBJ2-7; CDR3 protein: CASSRDPQGLSYEQYF; CDR3 DNA: TGTGCCAGCAGTCGTGACCCACAGGGGCTCTCCTACGAGCAGTACTTC
CDR3 length: 17; D gene: TRBD2; V gene: TRBV27; clone size: .; J gene: TRBJ2-2; CDR3 protein: CASSTPGTSGNTGELFF; CDR3 DNA: TGTGCCAGCAGCACTCCCGGGACTAGCGGGAACACCGGGGAGCTGTTTTTT
CDR3 length: 13; D gene: TRBD1; V gene: TRBV2; clone size: .; J gene: TRBJ2-3; CDR3 protein: CASLDRGGITQYF; CDR3 DNA: TGTGCCAGCTTAGACAGGGGGGGAATAACGCAGTATTTT
CDR3 length: 19; D gene: TRBD2; V gene: TRBV5-5; clone size: .; J gene: TRBJ2-7; CDR3 protein: CASSLNYLGLAGVGLEQYF; CDR3 DNA: TGTGCCAGCAGCTTGAACTATTTGGGACTAGCGGGAGTAGGGCTCGAGCAGTACTTC
CDR3 length: 12; D gene: .; V gene: TRBV7-9; clone size: once; J gene: TRBJ2-7; CDR3 protein: CASRGGSYEQYF; CDR3 DNA: TGTGCCAGCAGAGGGGGGTCCTACGAGCAGTACTTC
CDR3 length: 15; D gene: .; V gene: TRBV27; clone size: .; J gene: TRBJ1-1; CDR3 protein: CASSLSGGMGTEAFF; CDR3 DNA: TGTGCCAGCAGTTTATCCGGGGGAATGGGCACTGAAGCTTTCTTT
CDR3 length: 16; D gene: .; V gene: TRBV4-1; clone size: .; J gene: TRBJ2-3; CDR3 protein: CASSHTTGLSTDTQYF; CDR3 DNA: TGCGCCAGCAGCCACACCACAGGGCTGAGCACAGATACGCAGTATTTT
CDR3 length: 13; D gene: .; V gene: TRBV13; clone size: .; J gene: TRBJ2-3; CDR3 protein: CASSAGPTDTQYF; CDR3 DNA: TGTGCCAGCAGCGCCGGACCCACAGATACGCAGTATTTT
CDR3 length: 14; D gene: .; V gene: TRBV9; clone size: .; J gene: TRBJ2-2; CDR3 protein: CASSVRGDGGELFF; CDR3 DNA: TGTGCCAGCAGCGTAAGGGGGGATGGCGGGGAGCTGTTTTTT
CDR3 length: 15; D gene: TRBD2; V gene: TRBV27; clone size: .; J gene: TRBJ2-5; CDR3 protein: CASTLNSGTKETQYF; CDR3 DNA: TGTGCCAGCACCCTGAACAGCGGGACGAAAGAGACCCAGTACTTC
CDR3 length: 16; D gene: .; V gene: TRBV4-1; clone size: once; J gene: TRBJ1-3; CDR3 protein: CASSAIGRGTGNTIYF; CDR3 DNA: TGCGCCAGCAGCGCCATAGGTCGGGGGACTGGAAACACCATATATTTT
CDR3 length: 15; D gene: .; V gene: TRBV7-9; clone size: .; J gene: TRBJ1-1; CDR3 protein: CASRPTQGRGPEAFF; CDR3 DNA: TGTGCCAGCAGACCGACCCAGGGACGAGGCCCTGAAGCTTTCTTT